This TCR beta chain was found in a study of T cell clones after liver transplantation (dated by TCRdb to between 2018 and 2021). At the level of the whole study: The samples were obtained from ITN030ST, a randomized trial that attempted immunosuppression withdrawal within 2 years after liver transplantation. The studied cohort comprised 8 liver transplant recipients, 3 classified as tolerant and 5 as non-tolerant. The subjects received no induction therapy and were kept on standard immunosuppression until randomization at 12-24 months post-transplant. Third party-reactive TCRbeta sequences from pre-transplant MLRs were also identified as an antigen-independent comparator for donor-reactive sequences. Tolerance was defined as complete withdrawal of immunosuppression for at least one year without a rise in liver enzymes beyond twice the upper limit of normal. Blood samples were collected pre-transplant, pre-randomization before withdrawal, and post-randomization after either complete withdrawal or failed withdrawal. After a pre-transplant mixed lymphocyte reaction, TCRbeta sequencing was used to pinpoint donor-reactive T cell clones, which were subsequently tracked in post-transplant blood. Three of the eight recipients were HCV-positive; the others were transplanted for non-autoimmune, non-viral indications. What the work shows at the level of the full study, not this receptor alone: Low numbers of available donor cells limited the measurable donor-reactive repertoire in a couple of subjects. Because allograft tissue specimens were not available, migration of donor-reactive T cells into the graft, rather than deletion, may have occurred. The decline in donor-reactive sequences exceeded the decline in third party-reactive sequences, suggesting partial antigen-specific deletion that was unrelated to withdrawal success. Once repertoire turnover was taken into account, donor-reactive detection showed a significant reduction for CD4 in 7 of 8 subjects and for CD8 in 8 of 8. The conclusions were preliminary, being limited by small, heterogeneous patient numbers and by non-standardized post-transplant time points. In most of the 8 subjects, circulating donor-reactive CD4 TCRbeta sequences decreased significantly after transplant, regardless of tolerance or HCV status.

Unstimulated PBMCs, after thawing, were stained for CD3, CD4 and CD8 and then FACS-sorted into CD3+CD4+ and CD3+CD8+ populations. Randomization to immunosuppression withdrawal applied to every one of the 8 studied subjects. The Qiagen DNeasy Blood and Tissue Kit was used for genomic DNA isolation. As to this clone: What this receptor recognizes is not known. No much larger clonotype is one base removed from it; base qualities were not supplied.

Its CDR3 holds 15 amino acids, cysteine through phenylalanine. Solely the CDR3 DNA is kept, with 45 bases framed from the first base. Per the germline V gene, SGHTA is the CDR1 and FQGNSA is the CDR2. Trimming accounts for 6 bases at V and 0 bases at J, while the number of junction bases matched to no gene is 7. High-throughput TCRbeta CDR3 sequencing of frozen genomic DNA was performed by immunoSEQ, including PCR amplification, mapping, bias correction and internal controls. The study's processing was this. Productive rearrangements were kept, and unique TCRbeta sequences were defined by CDR3 nucleotide sequence plus V and J gene. For classification of a sequence as donor-reactive, at least 5-fold expansion in CFSE-low cells relative to unstimulated pre-transplant cells and a frequency of at least 0.01% were required. Minimum frequency thresholds were set for each subject on the basis of the unstimulated sample with the lowest template count, so that a detection power of at least 90% was ensured. Jensen-Shannon divergence between the top 1000 TCRbeta sequences post-transplant and pre-transplant was used to measure repertoire turnover. Two-sided Fisher's exact tests were used to test for changes in how often donor-reactive sequences were detected. The table was pulled from immuneACCESS by TCRdb, which kept in-frame rearrangements only. Such tables lose some clones; where checked, under half of the loss comes from unresolved V genes, and the rest has no known cause. That table furnishes V, J and clone size, whereas the DNA furnished D and trimming. In all, the sample holds 45,000 to 60,000 clones, and around three quarters of those were seen once. The ten largest make up about 3% of the sample.

The clonotype originates from a human patient who received a liver transplant. After a transplant, some T cells may be of graft donor origin. The V and J genes are TRBV7-2 and TRBJ2-7; TRBD2 fits 8 bases in the junction. The starting material was CD4+ T cells from blood, obtained at the approximately 16-month timepoint. The CDR3 sequence is CASRTTGGASYEQYF. Here is the DNA: TGTGCCAGCAGAACAACGGGGGGGGCCTCCTACGAGCAGTACTTC.